This TCR beta chain was identified in a study of blood T cell repertoires in COVID-19. Study-wide context: Donors in the United States, Italy and Spain gave samples during acute or convalescent COVID-19. PBMCs, B-cell-depleted T cells, or T cells provided the cDNA or gDNA that made up the material.

In the original workflow: The assay estimated nucleated cells by amplifying reference gene primers. Sequenced by immunoSEQ multiplex PCR; TCRdb stores in-frame clones only, minus some. V and J calls and clone size are copied from that table; D and trimming were computed from the DNA. The sample yields over 350,000 clones, 75% to 90% seen once. CDR1 MNHEY and CDR2 SVGAGI come from the germline V gene. This CDR3 contains 13 residues. Trimming cost V 7 bases and J 6 bases, with 13 bases left between them. The gene calls are TRBV6-5 and TRBJ1-5, with D maybe TRBD1 (5 bases). The TCR sequence derives from a woman under 40 with acute or convalescent COVID-19. Sequencing was performed on peripheral blood. CDR3 coding DNA: TGTGCCAGCACCAATGGGGGAGGTCAGCCCCAGCATTTT. It encodes CASTNGGGQPQHF.